This T cell receptor (beta chain) was recorded in a study of T-cell reconstitution after alpha-beta-depleted transplantation in children. The authors prepared the TCRbeta library with unique molecular identifiers. Each CDR3 protein gets one entry after TCRdb re-called the PCR reads with MiXCR. Of 450,000 to 550,000 distinct CDR3 sequences listed, approximately 10% are singletons. This CDR3 is 15 amino acids long. V gave up 0 bases and J gave up 6 bases; unmatched junction bases: 4. Per germline, CDR1 LGHNA and CDR2 YSLEER. The study, taken as a whole, reports: Some patients owed their high day-60 TCRbeta diversity to surviving recipient T cells and thymic progenitors. The main origin of T-cell counts and diversity one year after transplant was newly produced T cells. Reports say that about two months after transplant, the alpha-beta T cells came out of several hundred graft clones that had expanded.

Remarks on this clonotype: Its target is not known.

This receptor was taken from a female patient between 2 and 15 years old who had a stem cell transplant for aplastic anemia, so the T cells may come from the graft donor. The sequences come from PBMCs, mostly from graft donor cells, collected 180 days after TCRalphabeta/CD19-depleted stem cell transplant. The chain carries TRBV4-3 and TRBJ1-5; 8 nucleotides line up with TRBD1. Here the CDR3 reads CASSQDRGHGQPQHF. Here the CDR3 DNA reads TGCGCCAGCAGCCAAGACAGGGGGCACGGTCAGCCCCAGCATTTT.